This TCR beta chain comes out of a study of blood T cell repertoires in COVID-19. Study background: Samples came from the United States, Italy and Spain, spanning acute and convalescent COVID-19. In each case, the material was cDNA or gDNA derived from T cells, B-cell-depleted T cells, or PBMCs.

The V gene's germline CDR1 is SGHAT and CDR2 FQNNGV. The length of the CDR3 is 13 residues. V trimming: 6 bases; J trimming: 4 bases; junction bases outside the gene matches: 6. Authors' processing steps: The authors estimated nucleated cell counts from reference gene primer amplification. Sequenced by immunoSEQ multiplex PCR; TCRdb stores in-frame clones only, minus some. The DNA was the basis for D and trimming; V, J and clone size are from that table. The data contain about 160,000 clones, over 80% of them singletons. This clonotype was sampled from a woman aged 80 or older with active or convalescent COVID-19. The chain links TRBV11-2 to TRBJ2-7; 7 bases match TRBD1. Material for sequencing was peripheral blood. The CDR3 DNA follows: TGTGCCAGCAGTCCGGGACAGCAATACGAGCAGTACTTC. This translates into CASSPGQQYEQYF.